A single sample gave rise to the 23 T cell receptor beta chains below, sequenced in a study of Ad26.COV2.S vaccination and SARS-CoV-2 variants. Treatment described: 15 to 20 received Ad26.COV2.S at low or high dose, single or two shots; several received placebo; per-sample allocation not given. Day 63 after the first injection of vaccine or placebo was the sampling time. Some clones are missing from TCRdb's copy, which holds only in-frame ones; the method was immunoSEQ multiplex PCR. The data show some 390,000 clones, around 85% seen once. The sample was peripheral blood, taken in a trial of Ad26.COV2.S vaccine versus placebo. The receptor source for this set is a person aged 18-60 years who received the Ad26.COV2.S COVID-19 vaccine or a placebo.

The rearrangement uses TRBV16 and TRBJ1-2; no reliable D call. Germline CDR1 reads KGHSY; CDR2 reads FQNENV. Trimming took off 4 bases at V and 4 bases at J, with 10 bases between the two ends. The CDR3 spans 13 residues. The CDR3 coding sequence is TGTGCCAGCAGCCTAGCGGTTATCTATGGCTACACCTTC. Amino acids: CASSLAVIYGYTF. The entire variable domain, with the rest obtained from reference TRBV16 and TRBJ1-2, is as follows: GEEVAQTPKHLVRGEGQKAKLYCAPIKGHSYVFWYQQVLKNEFKFLISFQNENVFDETGMPKERFSAKCLPNSPCSLEIQATKLEDSAVYFCASSLAVIYGYTFGSGTRLTVV.

The V gene is TRBV5-1, the J gene TRBJ2-3, with 7 bases identical to TRBD2. V shed 4 bases and J 2 bases; nucleotides not matched to a gene: 4. This CDR3 has 14 residues. Germline V gene lookup returns CDR1 SGHRS and CDR2 YFSETQ. The CDR3 is CASSPRGTTDTQYF. Here the CDR3 DNA reads TGCGCCAGCAGCCCGCGGGGGACCACAGATACGCAGTATTTT.

This chain joins TRBV2 and TRBJ2-3; D might be TRBD2 (6 bases). Germline loops: CDR1 SNHLY, CDR2 FYNNEI. Trimming left V 6 bases short and J 5 bases short, with 21 bases between. CDR3 length equals 16 residues. The CDR3 region is CASRNPSGVELDTQYF. In DNA form, the CDR3 reads TGTGCCAGCAGGAATCCATCGGGGGTGGAATTAGATACGCAGTATTTT.

The chain employs TRBV19 and TRBJ1-6; TRBD1 agrees at 9 bases. The V and J ends lost 6 bases and 10 bases, in that order; junction bases with no gene match: 10. The CDR3 is made up of 15 amino acids. Per germline, CDR1 LNHDA and CDR2 SQIVND (reference sequence). The CDR3 loop is CASSLGQGIVSPLHF. Written as DNA, the CDR3 is TGTGCCAGTAGCCTTGGACAGGGGATCGTCTCACCCCTCCACTTT.

The rearrangement uses TRBV14 and TRBJ2-7, with 7 bases identical to TRBD2. The CDR3 runs 15 residues. J gave up 0 bases and V 4 bases, and 6 bases lay outside the gene matches. Germline loops: CDR1 SGHDN, CDR2 FVKESK. DNA of the CDR3: TGTGCCAGCAGCCCACGGTGGGGGGGCTCCTACGAGCAGTACTTC. Translated, it gives CASSPRWGGSYEQYF. Looking up the rest from reference TRBV14 and TRBJ2-7 gives the full variable domain: EAGVTQFPSHSVIEKGQTVTLRCDPISGHDNLYWYRRVMGKEIKFLLHFVKESKQDESGMPNNRFLAERTGGTYSTLKVQPAELEDSGVYFCASSPRWGGSYEQYFGPGTRLTVT.

This rearrangement joins TRBV18 to TRBJ2-7; D gene ambiguous. Germline V gene lookup returns CDR1 KGHSH and CDR2 LQKENI. V dropped 6 bases and J dropped 1 base, with 7 bases sitting between them. The CDR3 contains 12 residues. CDR3 amino acids: CASSGESYEQYF. CDR3 DNA: TGTGCCAGCTCTGGGGAATCCTACGAGCAGTACTTC.

V gene TRBV5-6 combines with J gene TRBJ2-5; D is undetermined. The CDR3 has 13 amino acids. Per germline, CDR1 SGHDT and CDR2 YYEEEE. The ends were cut back, 0 bases at V and 6 bases at J, with 9 bases in the middle. The chain's CDR3 is CASSLVGLKTQYF. The CDR3 DNA is TGTGCCAGCAGCTTGGTGGGCCTAAAGACCCAGTACTTC.

This clone was counted once. This chain uses TRBV3-1 (or the pseudogene TRBV3-2) with TRBJ1-4; 9 bases are a match to TRBD1. J was trimmed by 5 bases and V by 0 bases; bases with no gene match: 4. The CDR3 extends over 16 amino acids. Germline CDR1 and CDR2: LGHDT and YNNKEL (reference sequence). CDR3 sequence reads: CASSQDVGTGNEKLFF. The DNA for the CDR3 is TGTGCCAGCAGCCAAGATGTTGGGACAGGGAATGAAAAACTGTTTTTT.

The genes are TRBV9 and TRBJ1-3; D gene unclear. Germline V gene sequence: CDR1 SGDLS, CDR2 YYNGEE. Deletions cut 3 bases from V and 0 bases from J, with 10 bases between. This CDR3 is built from 15 residues. CDR3 DNA sequence: TGTGCCAGCAGCGGATACTCCTCCTCTGGAAACACCATATATTTT. It translates to CASSGYSSSGNTIYF.

V usage is TRBV19 and J usage is TRBJ1-4; no clear D. The CDR3 spans 17 residues. CDR1 and CDR2 from the germline V gene are LNHDA and SQIVND (reference sequence). Trimming left V 7 bases short and J 3 bases short, with 21 bases between. The DNA for the CDR3 is TGTGCCAGTACCCCTAGGAGTGGGCTCTCTGCTAATGAAAAACTGTTTTTT. As protein: CASTPRSGLSANEKLFF. Based on the CDR3 plus reference TRBV19 and TRBJ1-4, the full variable domain is DGGITQSPKYLFRKEGQNVTLSCEQNLNHDAMYWYRQDPGQGLRLIYYSQIVNDFQKGDIAEGYSVSREKKESFPLTVTSAQKNPTAFYLCASTPRSGLSANEKLFFGSGTQLSVL.

The J gene is TRBJ1-6, the V gene TRBV5-4; 7 nucleotides align to TRBD1. After removal of 0 bases from V and 0 bases from J, the junction contained 3 bases not matched to a gene. The CDR3 has 17 amino acids. In germline, CDR1 is SGHNT, CDR2 YYREEE (reference sequence). Here the CDR3 reads CASSLGGQSSYNSPLHF. The CDR3 DNA is TGTGCCAGCAGCTTGGGGGGACAGAGCTCCTATAATTCACCCCTCCACTTT.

This sequence joins TRBV7-9 and TRBJ1-3; D possibly corresponds to TRBD1 (6 bases). Germline V CDR1 and CDR2: SEHNR, FQNEAQ (reference sequence). The V and J ends lost 3 bases and 3 bases respectively, with 15 bases between them. The CDR3 has 16 residues. The DNA of the CDR3 is TGTGCCAGCAGCTTCACCGACAGGAAATATGGAAACACCATATATTTT. Its protein product is CASSFTDRKYGNTIYF.

The rearrangement links TRBV2 to TRBJ2-1; TRBD1 matches 9 bases. Germline V gene sequence: CDR1 SNHLY, CDR2 FYNNEI. The CDR3 has 14 amino acids. V was clipped by 5 bases and J by 12 bases; unmatched bases: 11. As DNA, the CDR3 is TGTGCCAGCAGTCCGGGACAGGGTTTCGGGGGGCAGTTCTTC. Translating gives CASSPGQGFGGQFF.

Only one count was recorded for this clone. The rearrangement uses TRBV5-1 and TRBJ1-2; weak D call: TRBD1 (6 bases). Germline CDR1 and CDR2: SGHRS and YFSETQ. Deletions cut 0 bases from V and 4 bases from J, with 13 bases between. There are 15 residues in the CDR3. The DNA for the CDR3 is TGCGCCAGCAGCTTGGGAGTGGACAGATTCTATGGCTACACCTTC. It translates to CASSLGVDRFYGYTF.

The V and J genes are TRBV6-4 and TRBJ1-2; TRBD1 agrees at 10 bases. The CDR3 is 14 residues long. V dropped 7 bases and J dropped 7; count of bases not matched to a gene: 9. CDR1 is MRHNA and CDR2 is SNTAGT in the germline V gene. The CDR3 nucleotides are TGTGCCAGCAAACCGGGACAGGGGACGGGTGGCTACACCTTC. It yields the protein CASKPGQGTGGYTF.

Regarding this clone: Other DNA sequences within the sample encode an identical CDR3. The chain carries TRBV11-2 and TRBJ1-1; no firm D call. Germline V gives CDR1 SGHAT, CDR2 FQNNGV. CDR3 length: 13 amino acids. V shed 1 base and J shed 0 bases, with 3 bases lying between them. CDR3 protein: CASSLALNTEAFF. The DNA of the CDR3 is TGTGCCAGCAGCTTAGCACTGAACACTGAAGCTTTCTTT.

This sequence joins TRBV6-2 or TRBV6-3 and TRBJ1-6; D is perhaps TRBD1 (5 bases). This CDR3 region has 15 residues. CDR1 MNHEY and CDR2 SVGEGT come from the germline V gene. Trimming took off 7 bases at V and 4 bases at J, with 14 bases between the two ends. As DNA, the CDR3 is TGTGCCAGCACCCCCTGGGGGGATTATAATTCACCCCTCCACTTT. Amino acids: CASTPWGDYNSPLHF.

This chain connects TRBV7-9 to TRBJ2-2, with a tentative D call TRBD1 (6 bases). V lost 1 base, J lost 2 bases, and 11 bases lay in between. CDR3 length equals 16 residues. Germline lookup yields CDR1 SEHNR and CDR2 FQNEAQ (reference sequence). The CDR3 bases are TGTGCCAGCAGCTTAGGTCCAGGGGCCAACACCGGGGAGCTGTTTTTT. Its translation is CASSLGPGANTGELFF.

This clone came up a few times. V usage is TRBV4-1 and J usage is TRBJ2-7; D may be TRBD2 (5 bases). The CDR3 has 17 residues. From germline, CDR1 is MGHRA and CDR2 YSYEKL. V shed 0 bases and J shed 3 bases, with 18 bases lying between them. CDR3 DNA: TGCGCCAGCAGCCAAGAAGCGGTGAGGACTCCAAGCTACGAGCAGTACTTC. Protein: CASSQEAVRTPSYEQYF.

This rearrangement joins TRBV19 to TRBJ2-4; possibly TRBD1 for D (5 bases). Per the germline V gene, CDR1 is LNHDA and CDR2 is SQIVND (reference sequence). The CDR3 is 14 residues long. Trimming pared 2 bases from V and 7 bases from J, leaving 12 bases between. This CDR3 reads CASSIRQIGNIQYF. The CDR3 coding sequence is TGTGCCAGTAGTATACGACAGATAGGGAACATTCAGTACTTC.

This chain connects TRBV7-8 to TRBJ2-3; D gene unclear. Per germline, CDR1 SGHVS and CDR2 FQNEAQ. V lost 4 bases and J lost 6, with 14 bases in between. The CDR3 has 14 residues. CDR3 residues: CASSSETTSDTQYF. CDR3 nucleotide sequence: TGTGCCAGCAGCTCAGAGACAACATCCGATACGCAGTATTTT.

The V call is TRBV29-1, the J call TRBJ1-2; the D gene is possibly TRBD1 (6 bases). V lost 6 bases to trimming and J lost 5 bases, with 16 bases between them. The germline CDR1 and CDR2 sequences are SQVTM and ANQGSEA. This CDR3 comprises 13 residues. The CDR3 DNA is TGCAGCGTAACGACAGGCCTACCTTATGGCTACACCTTC. This sequence encodes CSVTTGLPYGYTF.

This clone was seen only a few times. The gene calls are TRBV12-5 and TRBJ1-1; D is possibly TRBD1 (5 bases). The germline V gene encodes CDR1 LGHNT and CDR2 FRNRAP. V was cut by 0 bases and J by 0 bases, with 17 bases left in between. This CDR3 is built from 18 residues. The CDR3 DNA reads as TGTGCTAGTGGTTTGGTACCGAAGGGTGCGGGGGTGAACACTGAAGCTTTCTTT. This gives the protein CASGLVPKGAGVNTEAFF.